The 2 T cell receptor beta chains reported below all come from one sample, sequenced in a study of T cell responses to AZD1222 COVID-19 vaccine. Assay used: immunoSEQ multiplex PCR; TCRdb lists only in-frame clones, some missing. Here the sample spans some 170,000 clones, 85% to 90% being singletons. Source: peripheral blood, taken 28 days after the second AZD1222 dose. The origin of the receptors is an adult who received the AZD1222 COVID-19 vaccine.

The chain has TRBV7-8 and TRBJ2-2; D gene uncertain. The CDR3 spans 13 residues. V lost 0 bases to trimming and J lost 7 bases, with 6 bases between them. Germline CDR1 SGHVS, CDR2 FQNEAQ. CDR3: CASSLARNGELFF. The CDR3 nucleotides are TGTGCCAGCAGCTTAGCGCGTAACGGGGAGCTGTTTTTT.

V and J are TRBV4-1 and TRBJ1-1; 9 bases agree with TRBD1. Germline V gene sequence: CDR1 MGHRA, CDR2 YSYEKL. The CDR3 loop spans 17 amino acids. Trimming removed 2 bases from V and 5 bases from J; junction bases left unmatched: 12. The CDR3 is CASSQRSSGQGGTEAFF. As DNA, the CDR3 is TGCGCCAGCAGCCAAAGGTCGTCGGGACAGGGCGGGACTGAAGCTTTCTTT.